Reported below is one TCR beta chain. The data are from a study of OX40 agonist ivuxolimab in advanced cancers. CDR1 and CDR2 from the germline V gene are SEHNR and FQNEAQ (reference sequence). The CDR3 totals 12 residues. V lost 6 bases, J lost 3 bases, and 9 bases lay in between. Assay used: immunoSEQ multiplex PCR; TCRdb lists only in-frame clones, some missing. The table lists 80,000 to 95,000 clones, about 90% of them singletons. Sample: CD4+ or CD8+ T cells sorted from blood, taken in a trial of the OX40 agonist ivuxolimab. This chain uses TRBV7-9 with TRBJ2-7; D gene ambiguous. The receptor was isolated from an adult with an advanced solid tumor such as melanoma, head and neck, liver or kidney cancer. CDR3: CASSQVIYEQYF. The CDR3 nucleotides are TGTGCCAGCAGTCAAGTAATCTACGAGCAGTACTTC.